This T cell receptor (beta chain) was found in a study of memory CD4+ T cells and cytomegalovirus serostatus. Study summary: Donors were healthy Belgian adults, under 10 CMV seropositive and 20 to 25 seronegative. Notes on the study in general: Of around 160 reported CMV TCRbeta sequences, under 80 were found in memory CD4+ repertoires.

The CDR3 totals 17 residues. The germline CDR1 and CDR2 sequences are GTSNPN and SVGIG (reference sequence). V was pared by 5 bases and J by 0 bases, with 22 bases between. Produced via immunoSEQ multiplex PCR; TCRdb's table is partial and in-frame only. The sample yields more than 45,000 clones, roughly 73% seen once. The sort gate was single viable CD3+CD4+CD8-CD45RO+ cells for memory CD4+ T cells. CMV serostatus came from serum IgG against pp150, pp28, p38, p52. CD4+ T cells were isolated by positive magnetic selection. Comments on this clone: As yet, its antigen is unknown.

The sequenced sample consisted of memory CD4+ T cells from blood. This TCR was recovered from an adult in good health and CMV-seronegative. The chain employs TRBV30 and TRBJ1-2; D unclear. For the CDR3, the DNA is TGTGCCTGGGGAAGTGGGCCGAAGCGTCAATCTAACTATGGCTACACCTTC. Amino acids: CAWGSGPKRQSNYGYTF.